The rows below give T cell receptor beta chains drawn from one sample of a study of spatial heterogeneity in lung cancer. TCRdb redid the calling of the 5' RACE reads with MiXCR, one entry per CDR3 protein. The top ten clones hold 50% to 65% of a sample with around 45,000 distinct CDR3 sequences, roughly 15% of them seen once. The sequences come from PBMCs, collected at surgery. These receptors were collected from a male donor with early-stage non-small cell lung cancer. Both conserved end residues are part of each CDR3. The D gene is left open where the match is weak. Some rows mark clone size as missing; the rest say once, few, many or name a class of expanded clone.

V	size	D	J	CDR3	DNA
TRBV27	few	.	TRBJ1-2	CASSLWQGGIYGYTF	TGTGCCAGCAGTTTATGGCAGGGAGGGATCTATGGCTACACCTTC
TRBV29-1	many	.	TRBJ2-1	CSVGTQLYNEQFF	TGCAGCGTCGGGACTCAACTCTACAATGAGCAGTTCTTC
TRBV20-1	few	.	TRBJ2-5	CSARNAGEIKTQYF	TGCAGTGCTAGAAACGCAGGGGAAATTAAGACCCAGTACTTC
TRBV5-1	.	TRBD1	TRBJ2-7	CASSITGTGVYEQYF	TGCGCCAGCAGCATAACCGGGACAGGTGTATACGAGCAGTACTTC
TRBV20-1	.	.	TRBJ1-1	CSVISASVAFF	TGCAGTGTAATAAGTGCTTCTGTTGCTTTCTTT
TRBV2	.	TRBD1	TRBJ2-7	CASSEKVGQAYEQYF	TGTGCTAGCAGTGAAAAAGTTGGACAGGCCTACGAGCAGTACTTC
TRBV28	many	.	TRBJ2-5	CASSLIRIEETQYF	TGTGCCAGCAGTTTAATAAGAATAGAAGAGACCCAGTACTTC
TRBV7-9	.	TRBD1	TRBJ2-5	CASSLAGDRQETQYF	TGTGCCAGCAGCTTAGCTGGGGACAGGCAAGAGACCCAGTACTTC
TRBV7-9	few	.	TRBJ1-5	CASSLGDSRNQPQHF	TGTGCCAGCAGCTTAGGCGACAGCCGAAATCAGCCCCAGCATTTT
TRBV7-9	few	.	TRBJ1-3	CASVPLAGDENTIYF	TGTGCCAGCGTCCCCCTAGCAGGGGACGAAAACACCATATATTTT
TRBV20-1	many	TRBD1	TRBJ1-1	CSARDRRGQRNTEAFF	TGCAGTGCTAGAGATCGGAGGGGGCAGCGGAACACTGAAGCTTTCTTT
TRBV3-1	.	.	TRBJ2-3	CASSPFGGQDTQYF	TGTGCCAGCAGCCCGTTCGGGGGCCAGGATACGCAGTATTTT
TRBV12-3/TRBV12-4	many	TRBD2	TRBJ2-5	CASSLASGVKETQYF	TGTGCCAGCAGTTTAGCTAGCGGGGTAAAAGAGACCCAGTACTTC
TRBV7-7	.	.	TRBJ2-1	CASSLSLGGNYNEQFF	TGTGCTAGCAGCTTATCCTTGGGTGGAAACTACAATGAGCAGTTCTTC
TRBV18	few	.	TRBJ1-3	CASSPPRERSGNTIYF	TGTGCCAGCTCACCACCCAGGGAACGCTCTGGAAACACCATATATTTT
TRBV15	medium-sized	.	TRBJ2-2	CATMDPNTGELFF	TGTGCCACCATGGACCCGAACACCGGGGAGCTGTTTTTT
TRBV20-1	few	.	TRBJ1-4	CSAREDGLNEKLFF	TGCAGTGCTAGAGAGGACGGATTAAATGAAAAACTGTTTTTT
TRBV5-6	few	.	TRBJ2-1	CASRPTGPPPGQQFF	TGTGCCAGCAGGCCCACGGGACCCCCCCCGGGGCAGCAGTTCTTC
TRBV4-1	.	.	TRBJ2-7	CASSQDKQVPGEQYF	TGCGCCAGCAGCCAAGATAAACAGGTCCCTGGCGAGCAGTACTTC
TRBV4-1	few	.	TRBJ2-3	CASSRRDSPDTQYF	TGCGCCAGCAGCCGACGGGACTCCCCAGATACGCAGTATTTT
TRBV20-1	.	.	TRBJ2-3	CSAQHIVRGDTQYF	TGCAGTGCCCAACACATCGTTAGAGGAGATACGCAGTATTTT